Sequencing of this T cell receptor (beta chain) was carried out in a study of T-cell reconstitution after alpha-beta-depleted transplantation in children. Study-level findings and limits: Surviving recipient T cells and thymic progenitors accounted for the high day-60 TCRbeta diversity observed in some patients.

Unique molecular identifiers were incorporated into the prepared TCRbeta library. MiXCR, run by TCRdb on the PCR reads, gives a single entry per CDR3 protein. The table shows roughly 350,000 distinct CDR3 sequences, with about 16% occurring only once. CDR3 length: 16 residues. Trimming left V 3 bases short and J 0 bases short, with 12 bases between. This clonotype turned up a few times. The antigen is unknown. The sequenced sample was PBMCs, mostly from graft donor cells, obtained 360 days after TCRalphabeta/CD19-depleted stem cell transplant. The receptor was isolated from a male patient aged 2-9 years who had a stem cell transplant for acute lymphoblastic leukemia, so the T cells may come from the graft donor. This chain joins TRBV12-3 or TRBV12-4 and TRBJ2-1; weak D call: TRBD1 (6 bases). In nucleotides, the CDR3 is TGTGCCAGCAGTTTGGGGGCGGTGAGCTCCTACAATGAGCAGTTCTTC. Protein sequence: CASSLGAVSSYNEQFF.